Below are 27 T cell receptor beta chains sequenced from a single sample in a study of T cells expressing NK-cell markers. TCRdb re-analyzed the 5' RACE reads; it lists each CDR3 protein once, without DNA. The table gives hundreds of thousands of distinct CDR3 sequences; the top ten clones make up approximately 6.8% of it. The sample was blood T cells: a sorted CD56 or NKG2C T cell subset, CD4+ or CD8+ T cells, or bulk PBMC T cells (not recorded which). Receptors originate from a woman between 18 and 70 years old in good health.

The chain joins TRBV7-2 to TRBJ2-5; TCRdb selects TRBD1, and the lack of DNA leaves this call unchecked. The CDR3 is 14 residues long. Germline-derived CDR1 and CDR2 are SGHTA and FQGNSA. The CDR3 sequence is CASSFSLWAETQYF. Full variable domain (rest looked up from reference TRBV7-2 and TRBJ2-5): GAGVSQSPSNKVTEKGKDVELRCDPISGHTALYWYRQSLGQGLEFLIYFQGNSAPDKSGLPSDRFSAERTGGSVSTLTIQRTQQEDSAVYLCASSFSLWAETQYFGPGTRLLVL.

V gene TRBV5-1 combines with J gene TRBJ1-6; TCRdb's D call of TRBD1 is untestable without DNA. Germline V gene sequence: CDR1 SGHRS, CDR2 YFSETQ. The CDR3 has 15 residues. CDR3 loop: CASSLEGATNSPLHF.

The rearrangement uses TRBV13 and TRBJ1-1; the D gene TCRdb calls, TRBD1, cannot be checked with no DNA. The CDR3 length is 15 residues. Germline values: CDR1 PRHDT, CDR2 FYEKMQ (reference sequence). This chain's CDR3 is CASSLWRTGSAEAFF.

The V and J genes are TRBV5-1 and TRBJ1-3. The CDR3 totals 15 residues. Germline CDR1 and CDR2: SGHRS and YFSETQ. This CDR3 is CASSLAETTGNTIYF.

This chain links TRBV29-1 with TRBJ2-4. The CDR3 is 15 residues long. Germline V gene data show CDR1 as SQVTM and CDR2 as ANQGSEA. CDR3 loop: CSVEDRALAKNIQYF.

The chain has TRBV12-3 or TRBV12-4 and TRBJ2-1; TCRdb lists TRBD2, though no DNA is available to test this call. CDR3 size: 16 residues. CDR3 residues: CASSWGGTSGYNEQFF.

The gene calls are TRBV12-3 or TRBV12-4 and TRBJ1-2; the D call of TRBD1 rests on TCRdb alone, since no DNA is present to check it. The CDR3 has 16 residues. This chain's CDR3 is CASSLILGQLTYGYTF.

V usage is TRBV20-1 and J usage is TRBJ2-2; TCRdb indicates TRBD2, and absent DNA this call remains unverified. The CDR3 covers 17 residues. Germline lookup yields CDR1 DFQATT and CDR2 SNEGSKA (reference sequence). CDR3 residues: CSARIVTSGSKTGELFF.

The chain carries TRBV20-1 and TRBJ2-6; the TRBD2 assignment by TCRdb is unverifiable without DNA. Germline V gene lookup returns CDR1 DFQATT and CDR2 SNEGSKA (reference sequence). The CDR3 is 16 amino acids. The CDR3 spells CSASGEAGRSANVLTF.

CDR3 protein: CSAPVQGIHNEQFF. V and J are TRBV20-1 and TRBJ2-1; without DNA, the TCRdb call of TRBD1 cannot be checked. Germline loops: CDR1 DFQATT, CDR2 SNEGSKA (reference sequence). CDR3 size: 14 residues.

The chain has TRBV20-1 and TRBJ2-2. Germline lookup yields CDR1 DFQATT and CDR2 SNEGSKA (reference sequence). The CDR3 runs 13 residues. The CDR3 region is CSAIHSNTGELFF.

The chain carries TRBV30 and TRBJ2-1; TCRdb gives TRBD2 as the D gene, but with no DNA this cannot be confirmed. Germline CDR1 and CDR2: GTSNPN and SVGIG (reference sequence). The CDR3 consists of 12 residues. CDR3 in amino acids: CAWMGRADEQFF.

V and J are TRBV6-1 and TRBJ1-1. The CDR3 length is 13 residues. Per the germline V gene, CDR1 is MNHNS and CDR2 is SASEGT. CDR3: CASSDDGTTEAFF.

This chain uses TRBV21-1 with TRBJ1-5. TRBV21-1 corresponds to a pseudogene. The CDR3 has 15 amino acids. The CDR3 sequence: CASSNRRELNQPQHF.

The CDR3 is CASSQTKAGGPPPNTQYF. This chain connects TRBV4-3 to TRBJ2-3; TCRdb picks TRBD1, but there is no DNA to check that call. The CDR3 totals 18 residues. Germline values: CDR1 LGHNA, CDR2 YSLEER.

The rearrangement links TRBV12-3 or TRBV12-4 to TRBJ2-1; without DNA, the TCRdb call of TRBD2 cannot be checked. The CDR3 is 12 residues long. CDR3 residues: CASTLAVYEQFF.

The V call is TRBV6-6, the J call TRBJ1-1. CDR1 is MNHNY, CDR2 SVGAGI, per germline (reference sequence). This CDR3 region has 13 residues. CDR3 loop: CASRRASNTEAFF.

The chain is built from TRBV5-1 and TRBJ2-2. CDR3 size: 12 residues. Germline V gene sequence: CDR1 SGHRS, CDR2 YFSETQ. The CDR3 region is CASGEPTGELFF.

The rearrangement links TRBV6-2 or TRBV6-3 to TRBJ2-3; with no DNA, the TCRdb D assignment of TRBD1 cannot be verified. Germline CDR1 MNHEY, CDR2 SVGEGT. The CDR3 is 14 amino acids. The CDR3 sequence is CASSYPWATDTQYF.

J is TRBJ2-1 and V is TRBV12-3 or TRBV12-4. The CDR3 has 12 residues. CDR3 residues: CASSKFYNEQFF.

The J gene is TRBJ1-5, the V gene TRBV20-1. The CDR3 is 12 amino acids. Germline lookup yields CDR1 DFQATT and CDR2 SNEGSKA (reference sequence). CDR3 protein: CSAQDSNQPQHF.

The chain has TRBV7-3 and TRBJ1-3; TCRdb selects TRBD1, and the lack of DNA leaves this call unchecked. Germline lookup yields CDR1 SGHTA and CDR2 FQGTGA. CDR3 length equals 14 residues. The CDR3 protein is CASSITGGRNTIYF.

The chain is built from TRBV12-3 or TRBV12-4 and TRBJ2-1; no DNA is available, so the TRBD2 call from TCRdb remains unchecked. The CDR3 has 15 residues. The chain's CDR3 is CASSVGLAVPYEQFF.

The rearrangement links TRBV4-1 to TRBJ2-1; TCRdb designates TRBD1, a call that cannot be tested without DNA. Germline CDR1 reads MGHRA; CDR2 reads YSYEKL. This CDR3 is built from 15 residues. CDR3 amino acids: CASSQEGQVGNEQFF.

The chain joins TRBV7-3 to TRBJ2-1. This CDR3 has 13 residues. Germline V gene lookup returns CDR1 SGHTA and CDR2 FQGTGA. This chain's CDR3 is CASSLRVSAEQFF.

The J gene is TRBJ2-3, the V gene TRBV6-1; checking the TCRdb D call of TRBD1 is not possible without DNA. CDR1 is MNHNS and CDR2 is SASEGT in the germline V gene. The CDR3 is 14 amino acids. CDR3 sequence: CASKTGVGLDTQYF.

The V and J genes are TRBV5-1 and TRBJ2-1; TCRdb's D call of TRBD2 is untestable without DNA. Germline V CDR1 and CDR2: SGHRS, YFSETQ. The CDR3 extends over 17 amino acids. CDR3 sequence: CASSLPYERGDYNEQFF.